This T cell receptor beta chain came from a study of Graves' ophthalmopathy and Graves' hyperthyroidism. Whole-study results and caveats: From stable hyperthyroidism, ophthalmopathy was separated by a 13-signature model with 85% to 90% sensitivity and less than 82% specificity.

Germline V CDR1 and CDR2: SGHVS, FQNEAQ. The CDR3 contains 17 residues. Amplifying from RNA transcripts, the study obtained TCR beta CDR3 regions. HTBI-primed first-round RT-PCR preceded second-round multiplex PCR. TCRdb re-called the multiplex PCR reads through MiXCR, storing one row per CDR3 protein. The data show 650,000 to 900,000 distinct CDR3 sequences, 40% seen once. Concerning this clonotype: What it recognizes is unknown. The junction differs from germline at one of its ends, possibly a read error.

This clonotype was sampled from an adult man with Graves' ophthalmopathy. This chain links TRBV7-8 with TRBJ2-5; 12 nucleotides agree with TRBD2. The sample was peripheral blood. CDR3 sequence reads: CASSQGRLAGVPETQYF. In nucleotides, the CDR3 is TGCGCCAGCAGCCAAGGAAGACTAGCGGGAGTTCCAGAGACCCAGTACTTC.